The sequence of this T cell receptor beta chain was determined in a study of T cell responses to AZD1222 COVID-19 vaccine. General study findings and limits: Spike-specific TCR depth and breadth grew after two AZD1222 doses.

The CDR3 spans 13 residues. V lost 5 bases to trimming and J lost 5 bases, with 15 bases between them. Germline values: CDR1 SQVTM, CDR2 ANQGSEA. The repertoire was sequenced with immunoSEQ multiplex PCR; TCRdb's copy has only in-frame clones and lacks some. The sample has more than 100,000 clones, roughly 87% seen once. To note about this clone: The antigen remains undetermined.

The clonotype was recovered from an adult in good health. The sample was peripheral blood, taken on day 0 of AZD1222 vaccination. The chain joins TRBV29-1 to TRBJ1-2; D remains ambiguous. The CDR3 coding sequence is TGCAGCGTTTATGGAGGCCCTCGATATGGCTACACCTTC. Protein: CSVYGGPRYGYTF.